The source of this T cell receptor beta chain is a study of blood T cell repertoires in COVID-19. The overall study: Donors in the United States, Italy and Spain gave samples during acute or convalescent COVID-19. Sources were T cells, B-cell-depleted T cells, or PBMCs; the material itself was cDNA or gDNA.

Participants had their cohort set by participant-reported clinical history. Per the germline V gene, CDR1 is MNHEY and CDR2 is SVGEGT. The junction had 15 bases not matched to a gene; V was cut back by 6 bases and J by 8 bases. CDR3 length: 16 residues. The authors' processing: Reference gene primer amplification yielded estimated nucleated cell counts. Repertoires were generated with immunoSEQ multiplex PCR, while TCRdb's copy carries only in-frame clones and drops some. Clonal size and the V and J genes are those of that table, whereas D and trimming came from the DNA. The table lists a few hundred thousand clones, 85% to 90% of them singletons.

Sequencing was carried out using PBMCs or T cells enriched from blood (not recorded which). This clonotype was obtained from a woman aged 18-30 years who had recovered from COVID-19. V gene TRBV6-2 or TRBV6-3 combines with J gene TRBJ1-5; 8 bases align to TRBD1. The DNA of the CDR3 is TGTGCCAGCAGCCCCCTCGGGGGGACAGGAGAAGAGCCCCAGCATTTT. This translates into CASSPLGGTGEEPQHF.